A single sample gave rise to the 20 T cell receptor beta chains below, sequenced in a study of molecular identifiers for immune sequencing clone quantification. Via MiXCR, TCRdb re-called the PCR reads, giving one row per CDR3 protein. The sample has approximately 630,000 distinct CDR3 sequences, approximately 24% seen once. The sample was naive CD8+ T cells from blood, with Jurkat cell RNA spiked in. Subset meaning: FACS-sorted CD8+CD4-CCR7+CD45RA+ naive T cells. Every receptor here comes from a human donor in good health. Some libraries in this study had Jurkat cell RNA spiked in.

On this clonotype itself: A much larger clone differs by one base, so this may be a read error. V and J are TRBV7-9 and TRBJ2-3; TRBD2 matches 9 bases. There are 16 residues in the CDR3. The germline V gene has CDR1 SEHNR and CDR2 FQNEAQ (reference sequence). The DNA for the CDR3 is TGTGCCGGCAGCCGCACCTTAGCGGGGGAGGGAGATACGCAGTATTTT. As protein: CAGSRTLAGEGDTQYF.

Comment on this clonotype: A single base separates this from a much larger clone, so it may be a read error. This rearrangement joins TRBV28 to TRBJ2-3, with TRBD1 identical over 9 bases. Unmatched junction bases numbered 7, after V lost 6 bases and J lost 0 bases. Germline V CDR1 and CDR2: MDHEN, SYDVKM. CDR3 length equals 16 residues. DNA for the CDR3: TGTGCCAGCAGGTCACAGGGGGCTGCCAGCACAGATACGCAGTATTTT. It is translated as CASRSQGAASTDTQYF.

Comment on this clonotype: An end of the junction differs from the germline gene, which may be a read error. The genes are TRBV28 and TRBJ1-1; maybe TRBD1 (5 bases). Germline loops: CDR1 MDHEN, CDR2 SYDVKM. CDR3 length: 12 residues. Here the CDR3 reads CASSFRGTEASF. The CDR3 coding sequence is TGTGCCAGCAGTTTTCGTGGGACTGAAGCTTCCTTT. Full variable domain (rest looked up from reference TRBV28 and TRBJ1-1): DVKVTQSSRYLVKRTGEKVFLECVQDMDHENMFWYRQDPGLGLRLIYFSYDVKMKEKGDIPEGYSVSREKKERFSLILESASTNQTSMYLCASSFRGTEASFGQGTRLTVV.

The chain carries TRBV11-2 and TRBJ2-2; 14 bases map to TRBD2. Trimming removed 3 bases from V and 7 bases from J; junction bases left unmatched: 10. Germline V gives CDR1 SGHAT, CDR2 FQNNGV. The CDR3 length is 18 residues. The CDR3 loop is CASSLLPRLAGGIGELFF. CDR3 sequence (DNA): TGTGCCAGCAGCTTGCTCCCCCGACTAGCGGGGGGGATCGGGGAGCTGTTTTTT.

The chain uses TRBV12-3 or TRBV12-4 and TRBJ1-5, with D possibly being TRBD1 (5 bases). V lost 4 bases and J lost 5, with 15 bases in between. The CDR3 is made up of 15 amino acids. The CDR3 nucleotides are TGTGCCAGCAGTTCGACAGCAAGTTGGGATCAGCCCCAGCATTTT. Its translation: CASSSTASWDQPQHF.

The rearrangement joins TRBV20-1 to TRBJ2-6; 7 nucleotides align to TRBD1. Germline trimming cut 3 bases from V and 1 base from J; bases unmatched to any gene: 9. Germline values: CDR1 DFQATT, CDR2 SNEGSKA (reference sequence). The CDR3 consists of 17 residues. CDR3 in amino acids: CSARDRRFSSGANVLTF. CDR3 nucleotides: TGCAGTGCTAGGGACAGGCGGTTCTCATCTGGGGCCAACGTCCTGACTTTC.

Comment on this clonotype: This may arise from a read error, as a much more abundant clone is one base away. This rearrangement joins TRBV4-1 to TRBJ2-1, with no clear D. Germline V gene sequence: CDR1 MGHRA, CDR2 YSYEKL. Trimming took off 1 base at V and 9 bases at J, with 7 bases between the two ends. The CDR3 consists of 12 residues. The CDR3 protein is CASSQGFAEQFF. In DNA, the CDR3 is TGCGCCAGCAGCCAAGGGTTCGCTGAGCAGTTCTTC.

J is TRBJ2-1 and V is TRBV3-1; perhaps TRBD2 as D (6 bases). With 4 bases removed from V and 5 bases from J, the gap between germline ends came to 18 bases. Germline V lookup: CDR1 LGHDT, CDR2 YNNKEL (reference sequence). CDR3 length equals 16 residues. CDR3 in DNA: TGTGCCAGCAGCCCGGAGGGTGGGCTAGCAGACAATGAGCAGTTCTTC. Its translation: CASSPEGGLADNEQFF.

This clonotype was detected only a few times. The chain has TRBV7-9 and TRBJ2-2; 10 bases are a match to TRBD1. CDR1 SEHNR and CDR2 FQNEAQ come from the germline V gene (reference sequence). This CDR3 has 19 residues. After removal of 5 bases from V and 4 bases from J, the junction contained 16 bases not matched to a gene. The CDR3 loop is CASSLRDRGLRVSTGELFF. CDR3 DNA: TGTGCCAGCAGCCTCCGGGACAGGGGCCTTCGAGTGAGCACCGGGGAGCTGTTTTTT.

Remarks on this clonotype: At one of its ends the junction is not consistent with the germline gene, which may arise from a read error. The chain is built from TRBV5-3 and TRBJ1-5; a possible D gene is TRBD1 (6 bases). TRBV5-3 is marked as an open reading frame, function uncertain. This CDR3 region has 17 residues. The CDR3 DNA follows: TGTGCCAGCAGCTTGGCTAGGGACAAAGACCCCAATCAGCCCCAGCATTTT. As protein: CASSLARDKDPNQPQHF.

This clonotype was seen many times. CDR3 DNA: TGTGCCAGCAGCCCCCCGGCGCGGGACTCCTACGAGCAGTACTTC. Translating gives CASSPPARDSYEQYF. This chain joins TRBV7-9 and TRBJ2-7; a weak D match, TRBD2 (6 bases). Germline CDR1 and CDR2: SEHNR and FQNEAQ (reference sequence). This CDR3 is built from 15 residues. V lost 5 bases and J lost 0, with 14 bases in between.

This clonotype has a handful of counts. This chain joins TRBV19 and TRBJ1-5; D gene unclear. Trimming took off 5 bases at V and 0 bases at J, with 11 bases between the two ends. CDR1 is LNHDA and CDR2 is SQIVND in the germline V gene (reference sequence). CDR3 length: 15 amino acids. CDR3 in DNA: TGTGCCAGTAGTGATTCCGGATATAGCAATCAGCCCCAGCATTTT. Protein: CASSDSGYSNQPQHF.

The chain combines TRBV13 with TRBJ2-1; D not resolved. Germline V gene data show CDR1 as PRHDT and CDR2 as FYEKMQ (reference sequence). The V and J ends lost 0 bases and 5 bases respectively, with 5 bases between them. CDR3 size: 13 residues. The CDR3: CASSLGLNNEQFF. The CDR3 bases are TGTGCCAGCAGCTTAGGACTCAACAATGAGCAGTTCTTC.

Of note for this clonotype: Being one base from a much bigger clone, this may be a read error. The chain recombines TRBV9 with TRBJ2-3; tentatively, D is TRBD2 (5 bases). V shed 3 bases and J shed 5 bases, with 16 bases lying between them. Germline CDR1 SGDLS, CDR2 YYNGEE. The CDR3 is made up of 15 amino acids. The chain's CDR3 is CASSASSRYKDTQYF. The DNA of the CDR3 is TGTGCCAGCAGCGCCTCTAGCAGATACAAAGATACGCAGTATTTT.

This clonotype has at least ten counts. CDR3: CASSELAEAFF. CDR3 DNA: TGTGCCAGCAGTGAATTGGCAGAAGCTTTCTTT. The chain joins TRBV25-1 to TRBJ1-1; D ambiguous. V was clipped by 1 base and J by 8 bases, with 5 bases between them. The CDR3 is 11 residues long. The germline V gene encodes CDR1 MGHDK and CDR2 SYGVNS.

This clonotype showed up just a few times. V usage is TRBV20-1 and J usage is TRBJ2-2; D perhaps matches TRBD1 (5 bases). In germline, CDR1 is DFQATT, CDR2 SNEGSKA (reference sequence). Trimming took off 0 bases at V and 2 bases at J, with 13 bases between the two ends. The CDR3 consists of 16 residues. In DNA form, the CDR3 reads TGCAGTGCTAGAGACCTGGCGACAGCTAACACCGGGGAGCTGTTTTTT. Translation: CSARDLATANTGELFF.

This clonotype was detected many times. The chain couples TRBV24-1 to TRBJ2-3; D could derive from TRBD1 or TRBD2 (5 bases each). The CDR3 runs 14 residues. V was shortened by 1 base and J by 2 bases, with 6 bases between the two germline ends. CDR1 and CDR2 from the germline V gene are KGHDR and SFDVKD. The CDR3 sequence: CATSDFGTTDTQYF. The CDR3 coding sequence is TGTGCCACCAGTGATTTCGGGACCACAGATACGCAGTATTTT.

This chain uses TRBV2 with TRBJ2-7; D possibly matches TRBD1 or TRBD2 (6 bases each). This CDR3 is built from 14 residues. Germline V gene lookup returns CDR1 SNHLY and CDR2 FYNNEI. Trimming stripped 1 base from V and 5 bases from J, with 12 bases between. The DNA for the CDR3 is TGTGCCAGCAGTGAAGGGCAGGGGAGGAACGAGCAGTACTTC. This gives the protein CASSEGQGRNEQYF.

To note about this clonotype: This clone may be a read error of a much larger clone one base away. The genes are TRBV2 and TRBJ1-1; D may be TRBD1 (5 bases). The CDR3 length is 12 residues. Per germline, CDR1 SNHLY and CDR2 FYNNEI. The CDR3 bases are TGTGCCGGCAGTGCGCCTGGGGGTGAAGCTTTCTTT. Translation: CAGSAPGGEAFF.

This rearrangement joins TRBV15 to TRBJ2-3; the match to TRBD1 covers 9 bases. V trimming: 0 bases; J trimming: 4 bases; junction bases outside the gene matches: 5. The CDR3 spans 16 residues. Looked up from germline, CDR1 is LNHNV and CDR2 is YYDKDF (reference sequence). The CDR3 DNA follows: TGTGCCACCAGCAGAGATCACCGGACAGGGGCAGATACGCAGTATTTT. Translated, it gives CATSRDHRTGADTQYF. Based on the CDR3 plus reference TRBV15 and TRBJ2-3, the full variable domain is DAMVIQNPRYQVTQFGKPVTLSCSQTLNHNVMYWYQQKSSQAPKLLFHYYDKDFNNEADTPDNFQSRRPNTSFCFLDIRSPGLGDTAMYLCATSRDHRTGADTQYFGPGTRLTVL.